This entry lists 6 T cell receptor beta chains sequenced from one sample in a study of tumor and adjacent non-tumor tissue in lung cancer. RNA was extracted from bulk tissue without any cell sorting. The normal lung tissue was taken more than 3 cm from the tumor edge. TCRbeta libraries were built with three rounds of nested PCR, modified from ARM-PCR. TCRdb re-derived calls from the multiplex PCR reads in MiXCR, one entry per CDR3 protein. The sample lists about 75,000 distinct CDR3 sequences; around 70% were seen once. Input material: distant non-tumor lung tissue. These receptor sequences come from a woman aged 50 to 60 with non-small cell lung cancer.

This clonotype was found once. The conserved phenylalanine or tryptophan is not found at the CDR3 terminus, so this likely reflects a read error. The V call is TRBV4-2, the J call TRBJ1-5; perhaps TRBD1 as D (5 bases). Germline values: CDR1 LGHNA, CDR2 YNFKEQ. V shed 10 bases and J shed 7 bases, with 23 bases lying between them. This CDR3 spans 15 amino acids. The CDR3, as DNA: TGTGCCATCAACCAAGTTTTTGACGGGACGCAGCCCCAGCATTCT. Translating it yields CAINQVFDGTQPQHS.

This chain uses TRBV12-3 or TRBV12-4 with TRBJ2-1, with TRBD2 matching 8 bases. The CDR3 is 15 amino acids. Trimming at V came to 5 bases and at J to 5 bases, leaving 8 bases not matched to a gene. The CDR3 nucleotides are TGTGCCAGCAGTACTAGCGGCATAAGGAACAATGAGCAGTTCTTC. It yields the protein CASSTSGIRNNEQFF.

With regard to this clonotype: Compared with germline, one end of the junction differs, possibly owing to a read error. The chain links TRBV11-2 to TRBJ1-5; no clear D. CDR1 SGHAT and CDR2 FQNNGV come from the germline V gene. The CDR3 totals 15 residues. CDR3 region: CAGSLAGRGNQPKHF. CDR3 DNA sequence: TGTGCCGGCAGCTTAGCGGGCCGAGGCAATCAGCCCAAGCACTTT.

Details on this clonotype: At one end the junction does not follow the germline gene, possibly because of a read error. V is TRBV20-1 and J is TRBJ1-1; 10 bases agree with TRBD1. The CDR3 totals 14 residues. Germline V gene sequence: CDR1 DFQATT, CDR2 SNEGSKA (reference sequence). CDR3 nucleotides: TGCAGTGCAGCCCCCGGGACAGGGGTCACTGAAGTTTTCTTT. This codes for CSAAPGTGVTEVFF.

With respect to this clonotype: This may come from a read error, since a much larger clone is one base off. CDR3 nucleotides: TGCGCCAGCAGCCAGATGACAGCACGTGAAAAACTGTTGTTT. Translation gives CASSQMTAREKLLF. This chain uses TRBV4-1 with TRBJ1-4; possible D gene TRBD1, 5 bases. The CDR3 has 14 residues. Germline CDR1 MGHRA, CDR2 YSYEKL.

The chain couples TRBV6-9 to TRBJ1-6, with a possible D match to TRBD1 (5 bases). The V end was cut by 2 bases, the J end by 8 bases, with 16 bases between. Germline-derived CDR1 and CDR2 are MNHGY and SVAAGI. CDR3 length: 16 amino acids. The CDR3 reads CASSYPSAGRDSPLHF. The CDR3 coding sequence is TGTGCCAGCAGTTATCCGTCGGCAGGGAGAGATTCACCCCTCCACTTT.